The 2 T cell receptor beta chains given below trace back to one sample, sequenced in a study of blood T cell repertoires in COVID-19. Using immunoSEQ multiplex PCR, the repertoire was profiled, and TCRdb retains in-frame clones only, with some absent. The sample consists of fewer than 200,000 clones, roughly four fifths of them appearing once. Sequencing input: peripheral blood. Source of these receptors: a man in his forties who had recovered from COVID-19.

This clone was picked up many times. The CDR3 here is CASSISNYQPQHF. CDR3 in DNA: TGTGCCAGTAGTATAAGCAATTATCAGCCCCAGCATTTT. The chain combines TRBV19 with TRBJ1-5; D uncertain. CDR1 and CDR2 from the germline V gene are LNHDA and SQIVND (reference sequence). The ends were cut back, 2 bases at V and 5 bases at J, with 7 bases in the middle. The CDR3 runs to 13 residues.

CDR3 region: CASSQGTSDRSPLHF. CDR3 nucleotides: TGCGCCAGCAGCCAAGGGACTTCCGACAGGTCACCCCTCCACTTT. The chain joins TRBV4-3 to TRBJ1-6, with D perhaps matching TRBD1 (6 bases). CDR1 and CDR2 (germline): LGHNA, YSLEER. Trimming took off 1 base at V and 10 bases at J, with 14 bases between the two ends. The CDR3 spans 15 residues.